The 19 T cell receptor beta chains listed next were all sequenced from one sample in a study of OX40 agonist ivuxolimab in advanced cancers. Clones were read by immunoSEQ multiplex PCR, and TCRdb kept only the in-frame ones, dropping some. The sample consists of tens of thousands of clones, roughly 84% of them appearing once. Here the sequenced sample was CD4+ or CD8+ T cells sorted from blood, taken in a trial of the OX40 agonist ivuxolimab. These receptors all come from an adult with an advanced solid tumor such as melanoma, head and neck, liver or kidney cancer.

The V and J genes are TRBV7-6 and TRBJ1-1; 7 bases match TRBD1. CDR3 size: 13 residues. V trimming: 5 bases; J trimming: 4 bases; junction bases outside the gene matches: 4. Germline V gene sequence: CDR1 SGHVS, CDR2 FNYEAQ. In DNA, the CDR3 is TGTGCCAGCAGCAGAAGACAGGGCACTGAAGCTTTCTTT. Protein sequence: CASSRRQGTEAFF.

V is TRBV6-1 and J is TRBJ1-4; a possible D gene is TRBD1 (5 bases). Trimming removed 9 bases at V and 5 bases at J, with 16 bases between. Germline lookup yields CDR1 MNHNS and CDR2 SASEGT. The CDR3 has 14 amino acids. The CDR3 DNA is TGTGCCAGTACCGCAACATGGGGGAATGAAAAACTGTTTTTT. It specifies CASTATWGNEKLFF.

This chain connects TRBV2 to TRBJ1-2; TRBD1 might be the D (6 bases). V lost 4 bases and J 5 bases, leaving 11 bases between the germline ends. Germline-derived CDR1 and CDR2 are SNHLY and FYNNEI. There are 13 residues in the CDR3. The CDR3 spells CASSGGAGYGYTF. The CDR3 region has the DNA TGTGCCAGCAGTGGGGGGGCAGGATATGGCTACACCTTC.

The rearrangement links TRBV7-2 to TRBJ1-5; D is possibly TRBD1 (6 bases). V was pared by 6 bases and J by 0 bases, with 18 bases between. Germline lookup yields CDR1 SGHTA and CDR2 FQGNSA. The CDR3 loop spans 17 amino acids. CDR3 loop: CASSVQGGPYSNQPQHF. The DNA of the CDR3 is TGTGCCAGCAGTGTACAGGGTGGGCCGTATAGCAATCAGCCCCAGCATTTT.

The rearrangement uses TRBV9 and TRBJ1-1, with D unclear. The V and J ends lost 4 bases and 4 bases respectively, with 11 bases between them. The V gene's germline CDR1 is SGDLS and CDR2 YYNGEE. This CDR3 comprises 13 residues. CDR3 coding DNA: TGTGCCAGCAGCCCGTCGGGGAGCACTGAAGCTTTCTTT. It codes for CASSPSGSTEAFF. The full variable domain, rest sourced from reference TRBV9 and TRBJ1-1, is DSGVTQTPKHLITATGQRVTLRCSPRSGDLSVYWYQQSLDQGLQFLIQYYNGEERAKGNILERFSAQQFPDLHSELNLSSLELGDSALYFCASSPSGSTEAFFGQGTRLTVV.

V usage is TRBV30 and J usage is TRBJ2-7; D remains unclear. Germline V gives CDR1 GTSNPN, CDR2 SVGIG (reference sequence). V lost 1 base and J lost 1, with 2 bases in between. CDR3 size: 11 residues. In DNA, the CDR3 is TGTGCCTGGAGTGCTTCCTACGAGCAGTACTTC. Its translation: CAWSASYEQYF.

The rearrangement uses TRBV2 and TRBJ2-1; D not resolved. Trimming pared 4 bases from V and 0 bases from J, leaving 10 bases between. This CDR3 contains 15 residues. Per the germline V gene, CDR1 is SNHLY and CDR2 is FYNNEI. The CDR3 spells CASSVAETSYNEQFF. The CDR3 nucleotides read TGTGCCAGCAGTGTTGCGGAAACCTCCTACAATGAGCAGTTCTTC.

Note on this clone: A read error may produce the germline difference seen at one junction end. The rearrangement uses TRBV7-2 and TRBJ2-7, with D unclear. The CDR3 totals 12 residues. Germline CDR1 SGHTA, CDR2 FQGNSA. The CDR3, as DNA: TGTGCCAGCAGCTTAGATCTCTACGAGCAGTGCTTC. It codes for CASSLDLYEQCF.

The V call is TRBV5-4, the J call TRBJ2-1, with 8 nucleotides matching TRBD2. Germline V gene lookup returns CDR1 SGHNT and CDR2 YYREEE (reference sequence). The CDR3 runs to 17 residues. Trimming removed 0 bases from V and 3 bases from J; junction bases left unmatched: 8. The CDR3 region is CASSLGGIAGNYNEQFF. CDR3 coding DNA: TGTGCCAGCAGCTTGGGAGGTATAGCGGGGAACTACAATGAGCAGTTCTTC. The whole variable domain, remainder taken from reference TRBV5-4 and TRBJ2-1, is ETGVTQSPTHLIKTRGQQVTLRCSSQSGHNTVSWYQQALGQGPQFIFQYYREEENGRGNFPPRFSGLQFPNYSSELNVNALELDDSALYLCASSLGGIAGNYNEQFFGPGTRLTVL.

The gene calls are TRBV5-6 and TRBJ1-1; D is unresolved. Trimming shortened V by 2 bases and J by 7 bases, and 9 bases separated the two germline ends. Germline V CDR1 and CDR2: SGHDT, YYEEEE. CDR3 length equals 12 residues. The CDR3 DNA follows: TGTGCCAGCAGCTTAGTCTTCGGTGAAGCTTTCTTT. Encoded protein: CASSLVFGEAFF.

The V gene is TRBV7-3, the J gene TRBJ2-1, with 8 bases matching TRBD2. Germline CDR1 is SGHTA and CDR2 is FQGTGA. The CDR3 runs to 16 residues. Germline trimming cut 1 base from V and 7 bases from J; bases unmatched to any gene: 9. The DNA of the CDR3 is TGTGCCAGCAGCTTAATGGCGGGAGGTGGAGAGAATGAGCAGTTCTTC. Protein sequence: CASSLMAGGGENEQFF.

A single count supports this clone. CDR3 sequence reads: CATWPGPSTDTQYF. The CDR3 nucleotides read TGTGCCACCTGGCCGGGGCCTAGCACAGATACGCAGTATTTT. The chain uses TRBV2 and TRBJ2-3; perhaps D is TRBD1 or TRBD2 (5 bases each). V lost 10 bases and J lost 0, with 14 bases in between. Germline CDR1 and CDR2: SNHLY and FYNNEI. The CDR3 length is 14 residues.

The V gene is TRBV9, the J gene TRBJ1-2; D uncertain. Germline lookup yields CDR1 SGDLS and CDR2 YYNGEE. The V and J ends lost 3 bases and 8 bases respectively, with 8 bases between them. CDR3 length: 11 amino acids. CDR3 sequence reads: CASSGSGGYTF. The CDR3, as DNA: TGTGCCAGCAGCGGTTCTGGCGGCTACACCTTC. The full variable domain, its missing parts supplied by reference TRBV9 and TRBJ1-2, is DSGVTQTPKHLITATGQRVTLRCSPRSGDLSVYWYQQSLDQGLQFLIQYYNGEERAKGNILERFSAQQFPDLHSELNLSSLELGDSALYFCASSGSGGYTFGSGTRLTVV.

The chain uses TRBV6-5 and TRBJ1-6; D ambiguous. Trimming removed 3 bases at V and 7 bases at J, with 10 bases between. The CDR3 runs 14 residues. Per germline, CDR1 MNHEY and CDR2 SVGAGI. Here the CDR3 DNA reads TGTGCCAGCAGTTATTTAACCGAAAATTCACCCCTCCACTTT. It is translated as CASSYLTENSPLHF.

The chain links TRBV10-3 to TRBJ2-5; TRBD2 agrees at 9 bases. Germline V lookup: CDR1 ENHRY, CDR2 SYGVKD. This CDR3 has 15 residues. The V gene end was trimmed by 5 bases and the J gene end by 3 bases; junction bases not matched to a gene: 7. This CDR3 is CAISSGGRAEETQYF. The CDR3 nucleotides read TGTGCCATCAGTTCGGGCGGGAGGGCCGAAGAGACCCAGTACTTC.

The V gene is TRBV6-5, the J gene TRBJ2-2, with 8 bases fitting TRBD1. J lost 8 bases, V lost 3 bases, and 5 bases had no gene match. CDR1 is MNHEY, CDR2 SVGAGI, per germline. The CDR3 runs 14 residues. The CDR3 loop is CASSYRQGAGELFF. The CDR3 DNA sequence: TGTGCCAGCAGTTATCGGCAGGGGGCGGGGGAGCTGTTTTTT.

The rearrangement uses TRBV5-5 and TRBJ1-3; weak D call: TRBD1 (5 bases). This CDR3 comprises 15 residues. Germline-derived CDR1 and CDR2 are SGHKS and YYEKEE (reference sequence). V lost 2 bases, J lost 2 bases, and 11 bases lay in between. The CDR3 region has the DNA TGTGCCAGCAGCTTACGTCAGGGCCCTGGAAACACCATATATTTT. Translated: CASSLRQGPGNTIYF.

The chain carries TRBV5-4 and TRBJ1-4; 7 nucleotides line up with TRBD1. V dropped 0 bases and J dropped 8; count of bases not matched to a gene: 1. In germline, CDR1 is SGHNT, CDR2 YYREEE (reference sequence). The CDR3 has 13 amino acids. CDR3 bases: TGTGCCAGCAGCTTGGACAGGGGCGAAAAACTGTTTTTT. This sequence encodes CASSLDRGEKLFF. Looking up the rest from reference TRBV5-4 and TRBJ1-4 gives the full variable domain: ETGVTQSPTHLIKTRGQQVTLRCSSQSGHNTVSWYQQALGQGPQFIFQYYREEENGRGNFPPRFSGLQFPNYSSELNVNALELDDSALYLCASSLDRGEKLFFGSGTQLSVL.

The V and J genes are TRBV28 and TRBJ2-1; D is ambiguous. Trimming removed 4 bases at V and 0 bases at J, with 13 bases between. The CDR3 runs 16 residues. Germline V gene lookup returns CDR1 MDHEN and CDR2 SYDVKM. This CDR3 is CASSSSSLRSYNEQFF. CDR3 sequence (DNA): TGTGCCAGCAGTTCCTCTAGTCTTCGCTCCTACAATGAGCAGTTCTTC.